The clone carrying this T cell receptor beta chain turned up a few times. This entry comes from a study of blood T cell repertoires in COVID-19. Unmatched junction bases numbered 2, after V lost 5 bases and J lost 2 bases. This CDR3 contains 15 residues. The V gene's germline CDR1 is LGHDT and CDR2 YNNKEL (reference sequence). Clones were read by immunoSEQ multiplex PCR, and TCRdb kept only the in-frame ones, dropping some. In the table there are fewer than 250,000 clones, about 82% of which are singletons. Sequenced material: peripheral blood. This sequence was found in a woman aged 60-75 years with active or convalescent COVID-19. V and J are TRBV3-1 (or the pseudogene TRBV3-2) and TRBJ2-7, with 14 nucleotides matching TRBD2. In DNA, the CDR3 is TGTGCCAGCAGCGCGGGACTAGCGGGAGCCTACGAGCAGTACGTC. It is translated as CASSAGLAGAYEQYV.